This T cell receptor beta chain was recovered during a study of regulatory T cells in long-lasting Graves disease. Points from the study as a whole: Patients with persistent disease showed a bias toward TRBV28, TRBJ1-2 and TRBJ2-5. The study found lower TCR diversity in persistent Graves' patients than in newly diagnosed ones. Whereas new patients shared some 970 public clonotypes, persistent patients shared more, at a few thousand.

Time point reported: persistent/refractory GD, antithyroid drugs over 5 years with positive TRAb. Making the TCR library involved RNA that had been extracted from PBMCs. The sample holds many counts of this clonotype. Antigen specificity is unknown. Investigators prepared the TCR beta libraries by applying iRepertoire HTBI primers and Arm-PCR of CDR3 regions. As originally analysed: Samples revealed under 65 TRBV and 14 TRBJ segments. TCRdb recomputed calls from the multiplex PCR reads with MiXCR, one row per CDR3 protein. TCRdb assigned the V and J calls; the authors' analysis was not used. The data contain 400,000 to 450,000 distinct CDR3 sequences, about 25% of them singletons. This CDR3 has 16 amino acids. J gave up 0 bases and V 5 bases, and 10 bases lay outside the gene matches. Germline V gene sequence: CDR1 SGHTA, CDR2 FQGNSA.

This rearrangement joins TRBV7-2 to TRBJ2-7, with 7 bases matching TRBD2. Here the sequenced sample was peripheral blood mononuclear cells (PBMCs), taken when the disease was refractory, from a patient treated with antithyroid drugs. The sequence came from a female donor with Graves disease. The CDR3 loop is CASSPRWGGNSYEQYF. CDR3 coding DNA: TGTGCCAGCAGCCCGCGTTGGGGAGGGAACTCCTACGAGCAGTACTTC.